A selection of T cell receptor beta chains follows, all from one sample in a study of human T cells and chemical hapten exposure. TCRdb itself ran the 5' RACE reads through MiXCR, one entry per CDR3 protein. The table shows 110,000 or so distinct CDR3 sequences, with roughly a fifth occurring only once. These receptors all come from a human donor in good health. Both conserved end residues are part of each CDR3. The D gene is left open where the match is weak. A clone size is listed for some rows: how often the clone was seen (once, few, many), or a class if it is expanded.

TRBV6-1,few,TRBJ1-2,-,TGTGCCAGCAGTGAAGTCTTAGGGGTCGATAAAAACTATGGCTACACCTTC,CASSEVLGVDKNYGYTF
TRBV29-1,-,TRBJ2-5,-,TGCAGCGGGACCGGGGGTGGAGGAGAGACCCAGTACTTC,CSGTGGGGETQYF
TRBV5-6,-,TRBJ2-1,TRBD2,TGTGCCAGCAGCCCCCGGGTAGCGGGAGGCAATGAGCAGTTCTTC,CASSPRVAGGNEQFF
TRBV20-1,few,TRBJ1-5,-,TGCAGTGCTAGAGAGGGCCTTAGCAATCAGCCCCAGCATTTT,CSAREGLSNQPQHF
TRBV12-3/TRBV12-4,-,TRBJ1-5,TRBD1,TGTGCCAGCAGTTTAGGCCTGACAGGGATCAATCAGCCCCAGCATTTT,CASSLGLTGINQPQHF
TRBV7-9,few,TRBJ1-1,-,TGTGCCAGCAGCTTGGCCGGGACGGGGGGGAACACTGAAGCTTTCTTT,CASSLAGTGGNTEAFF
TRBV20-1,-,TRBJ2-7,-,TGCAGTGCTCCCCGGGCCACCCCGATGGGAGAGCAGTACTTC,CSAPRATPMGEQYF
TRBV12-3/TRBV12-4,-,TRBJ2-7,-,TGTGCCAGCAGTTTTCGGCTGAGTGGGAGTAACGACGAGCAGTACTTC,CASSFRLSGSNDEQYF
TRBV20-1,-,TRBJ2-3,TRBD2,TGCAGTGCCCCCTCCTGGGGGCGGGAGGGCCTAGATACGCAGTATTTT,CSAPSWGREGLDTQYF
TRBV20-1,few,TRBJ1-1,TRBD1,TGCAGTGCTAGGGGGGGACAGGCGAACACTGAAGCTTTCTTT,CSARGGQANTEAFF
TRBV13,few,TRBJ2-3,-,TGTGCCAGCTTATCGGGCTCGGGTACGCAGTATTTT,CASLSGSGTQYF
TRBV20-1,-,TRBJ1-5,TRBD1,TGCAGTGCTGCGGACAGGGTGAGCATGAAGCCCCAGCATTTT,CSAADRVSMKPQHF
TRBV5-1,few,TRBJ1-1,-,TGCGCCAGCAGCTTATTACCCGGGAACACTGAAGCTTTCTTT,CASSLLPGNTEAFF
TRBV6-5,many,TRBJ2-1,TRBD2,TGTGCCAGCAGTTACTCCGGCGGGAGCTCCTACAATGAGCAGTTCTTC,CASSYSGGSSYNEQFF
TRBV30,many,TRBJ1-4,-,TGTGCCTGGAGTGGAAGGCTCGGGACTCCAGCTAATGAAAAACTGTTTTTT,CAWSGRLGTPANEKLFF
TRBV5-1,-,TRBJ2-7,-,TGCGCCAGCAGCTCGGGAACGGGCTACGAGCAGTACTTC,CASSSGTGYEQYF
TRBV19,few,TRBJ2-7,-,TGTGCCAGTAGTATCGCCGGGACGGACCCTTACGAGCAGTACTTC,CASSIAGTDPYEQYF
TRBV4-2,-,TRBJ2-6,TRBD1,TGTGCCAGCAGCCAAGATTGGCAGGGGGCGGGTGGGGCCAACGTCCTGACTTTC,CASSQDWQGAGGANVLTF
TRBV6-5,-,TRBJ1-4,-,TGTGCCAGCAGTAGCATCGGCGGACGTAATGAAAAACTGTTTTTT,CASSSIGGRNEKLFF
TRBV4-1,few,TRBJ2-3,-,TGCGCCAGCAGCCAAGATCCCGGACTTACAGATACGCAGTATTTT,CASSQDPGLTDTQYF
TRBV20-1,-,TRBJ2-7,-,TGCAGTGCTCGGGACTTGTCCTACGAGCAGTACTTC,CSARDLSYEQYF
TRBV9,few,TRBJ2-7,-,TGTGCCAGCAGCGTGGATGGGGGCACCCGACCCTACGAGCAGTACTTC,CASSVDGGTRPYEQYF
TRBV28,few,TRBJ2-7,TRBD1,TGTGCCAGCACTCGACAGGGGCTTACCTACGAGCAGTACTTC,CASTRQGLTYEQYF
TRBV27,few,TRBJ2-4,TRBD2,TGTGCCAGCAGTCCTGGGACTAGCGGGGTAGCCAAAAACATTCAGTACTTC,CASSPGTSGVAKNIQYF
TRBV10-3,-,TRBJ2-1,-,TGTGCCATCAGTGAGTCCCAGACTAGCTCCTACAATGAGCAGTTCTTC,CAISESQTSSYNEQFF
TRBV7-3,few,TRBJ1-1,TRBD1,TGTGCCAGCAGCCTACAGGGGATCAACACTGAAGCTTTCTTT,CASSLQGINTEAFF
TRBV14,-,TRBJ2-1,-,TGTGCCAGCAGCCGAAATACGGGTGCGAGGAGCTCCTACAATGAGCAGTTCTTC,CASSRNTGARSSYNEQFF
TRBV20-1,few,TRBJ1-5,TRBD1,TGCAGTGCTACGCGACAGGGAGGCAATCAGCCCCAGCATTTT,CSATRQGGNQPQHF
TRBV20-1,once,TRBJ2-3,-,TGCAGTGCTAGCTCGGGGGCAGATACGCAGTATTTT,CSASSGADTQYF
TRBV6-6,many,TRBJ2-7,-,TGTGCCAGCAGTCGAGGTATACGGGACACGGGAGAGCAGTACTTC,CASSRGIRDTGEQYF
TRBV10-3,few,TRBJ2-3,TRBD2,TGTGCCCTTTCGACTAGCGGGAGCACAGATACGCAGTATTTT,CALSTSGSTDTQYF
TRBV28,many,TRBJ2-1,TRBD2,TGTGCCAGCAGTCTAGGGACTAGGAGTGAGCAGTTCTTC,CASSLGTRSEQFF
TRBV4-2,-,TRBJ2-7,-,TGTGCCAGCAGCCAAGTTCAAGGGCCCTCCTACGAGCAGTACTTC,CASSQVQGPSYEQYF
TRBV30,-,TRBJ2-7,TRBD2,TGTGCCTGGAAGCGGGAGAGGTACGAGCAGTACTTC,CAWKRERYEQYF
TRBV28,few,TRBJ2-1,-,TGTGCCAGCAGTTTAAGTACGGACAGTCAGTTCTTC,CASSLSTDSQFF
TRBV25-1,few,TRBJ2-7,-,TGTGCCAGCAGGCCGACTGCCCCACCCTACGAGCAGTACTTC,CASRPTAPPYEQYF
TRBV6-5,few,TRBJ1-5,-,TGTGCCAGCGGAAAACAGCCCCAGCATTTT,CASGKQPQHF
TRBV29-1,-,TRBJ1-2,-,TGCAGCTTTTCCCGTGGCTACACCTTC,CSFSRGYTF
TRBV6-5,-,TRBJ2-3,-,TGTGCCAGCAGCCGCCAAGATACGCAGTATTTT,CASSRQDTQYF
TRBV27,-,TRBJ1-5,-,TGTGCCAGCAGTTTATCGAGGAACAATCAGCCCCAGCATTTT,CASSLSRNNQPQHF
TRBV20-1,-,TRBJ2-7,-,TGCAGTGCTCCCGACACCGAGTACGAGCAGTACTTC,CSAPDTEYEQYF
TRBV27,-,TRBJ2-7,-,TGTGCCAGCAGTTTAGGGGACGGCCCCTACGAGCAGTACTTC,CASSLGDGPYEQYF
TRBV27,few,TRBJ2-3,TRBD2,TGTGCCAGCAGTTTCCGACTAGCGACGGATACGCAGTATTTT,CASSFRLATDTQYF
TRBV4-1,-,TRBJ1-2,TRBD1,TGCGCCAGCAGCTCCCGGGACAGGGGAAAGGGAACTCTAGGCTACACCTTC,CASSSRDRGKGTLGYTF
TRBV11-1,-,TRBJ2-3,TRBD2,TGTGCCAGCAGCTTAGTGGGAGGGCCCACAGATACGCAGTATTTT,CASSLVGGPTDTQYF
TRBV10-1,few,TRBJ2-2,-,TGCGCCAGCAGTGAGGCGGTCACCGGGGAGCTGTTTTTT,CASSEAVTGELFF